Included here is one TCR beta chain sequence, with context. There are 16 residues in the CDR3. V gave up 6 bases and J gave up 2 bases; unmatched junction bases: 5. Germline-derived CDR1 and CDR2 are MDHEN and SYDVKM. Generated by immunoSEQ multiplex PCR, the TCRdb table keeps only in-frame clones and is missing some. Of 80,000 or so clones listed, approximately 98% were seen once; the top ten hold less than 0.25%. The record originates from a study of technical replicates of blood from a handful of donors. The chain joins TRBV28 to TRBJ2-3; 13 positions match TRBD2. The sequenced sample was T cells isolated from PBMCs. This TCR derives from a human donor in good health. CDR3 amino acids: CASSETSGRDTDTQYF. As DNA, the CDR3 is TGTGCCAGCAGCGAAACTAGCGGGAGGGACACAGATACGCAGTATTTT. Variable domain in full (rest from reference TRBV28 and TRBJ2-3): DVKVTQSSRYLVKRTGEKVFLECVQDMDHENMFWYRQDPGLGLRLIYFSYDVKMKEKGDIPEGYSVSREKKERFSLILESASTNQTSMYLCASSETSGRDTDTQYFGPGTRLTVL.